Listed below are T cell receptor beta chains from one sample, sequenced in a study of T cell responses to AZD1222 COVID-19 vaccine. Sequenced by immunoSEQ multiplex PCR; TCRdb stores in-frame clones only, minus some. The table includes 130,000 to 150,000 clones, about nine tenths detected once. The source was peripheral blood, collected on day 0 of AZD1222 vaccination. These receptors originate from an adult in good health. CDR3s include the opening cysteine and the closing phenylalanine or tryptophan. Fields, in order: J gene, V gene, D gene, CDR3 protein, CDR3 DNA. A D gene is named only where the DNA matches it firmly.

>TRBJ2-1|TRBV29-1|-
CSVVIRVWNEQFF
TGCAGCGTTGTGATCAGGGTTTGGAATGAGCAGTTCTTC
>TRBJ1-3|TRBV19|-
CASTPSRGAGNTIYF
TGTGCCAGTACCCCATCCCGGGGGGCTGGAAACACCATATATTTT
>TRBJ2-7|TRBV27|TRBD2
CASSLGKPGLAGLFYEQYF
TGTGCCAGCAGTTTAGGAAAACCGGGACTAGCGGGATTGTTCTACGAGCAGTACTTC
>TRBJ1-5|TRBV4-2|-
CASSQDWAGNQPQHF
TGTGCCAGCAGCCAAGATTGGGCCGGGAATCAGCCCCAGCATTTT
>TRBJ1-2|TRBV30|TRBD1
CAGQGARNYGYTF
TGTGCCGGACAGGGGGCTAGAAACTATGGCTACACCTTC
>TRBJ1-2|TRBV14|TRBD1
CASSHGQGRDGYTF
TGTGCCAGCAGCCACGGACAGGGGAGAGATGGCTACACCTTC
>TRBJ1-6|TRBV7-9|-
CASSLTGTQLHF
TGTGCCAGCAGCTTAACCGGGACACAGCTCCACTTT
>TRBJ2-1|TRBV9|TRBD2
CASSPRLASYNEQFF
TGTGCCAGCAGCCCCCGACTAGCGTCCTACAATGAGCAGTTCTTC
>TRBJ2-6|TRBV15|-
CATSRDKGAGANVLTF
TGTGCCACCAGCAGAGATAAAGGTGCAGGGGCCAACGTCCTGACTTTC
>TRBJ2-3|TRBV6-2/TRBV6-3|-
CASSYGLASDTQYF
TGTGCCAGCAGTTACGGGCTAGCGTCAGATACGCAGTATTTT
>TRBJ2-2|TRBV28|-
CASSFPQGFGELFF
TGTGCCAGCAGTTTCCCCCAGGGTTTCGGGGAGCTGTTTTTT
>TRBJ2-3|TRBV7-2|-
CASSLEAGRLTDTQYF
TGTGCCAGCAGCTTAGAAGCGGGTCGCCTCACAGATACGCAGTATTTT
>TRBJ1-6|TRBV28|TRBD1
CASSSARQGDSPLHF
TGTGCCAGCAGCTCCGCTCGACAGGGGGACTCACCCCTCCACTTT
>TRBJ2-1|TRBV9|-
CASSVGVGDNEQFF
TGTGCCAGCAGCGTAGGGGTGGGGGACAATGAGCAGTTCTTC
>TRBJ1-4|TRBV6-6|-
CASRHTGRTTNEKLFF
TGTGCCAGCAGGCACACCGGACGGACAACTAATGAAAAACTGTTTTTT